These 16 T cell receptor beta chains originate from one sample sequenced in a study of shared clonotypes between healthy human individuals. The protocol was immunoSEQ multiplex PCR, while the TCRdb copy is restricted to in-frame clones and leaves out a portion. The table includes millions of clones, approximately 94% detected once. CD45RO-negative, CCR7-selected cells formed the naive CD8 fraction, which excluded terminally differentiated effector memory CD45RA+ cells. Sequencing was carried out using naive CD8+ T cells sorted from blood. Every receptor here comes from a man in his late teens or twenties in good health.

This CDR3 reads CASNQGVDTQYF. CDR3 DNA sequence: TGTGCCTCCAATCAGGGCGTGGATACGCAGTATTTT. V gene TRBV30 combines with J gene TRBJ2-3, with D perhaps TRBD1 (5 bases). Trimming stripped 7 bases from V and 6 bases from J, with 14 bases between. The germline V gene has CDR1 GTSNPN and CDR2 SVGIG (reference sequence). CDR3 length: 12 residues.

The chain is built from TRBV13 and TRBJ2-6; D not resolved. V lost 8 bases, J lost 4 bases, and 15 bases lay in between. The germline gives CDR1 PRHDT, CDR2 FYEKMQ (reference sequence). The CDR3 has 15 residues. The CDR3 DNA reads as TGTGCCAGCGGTGTCGGGCCTTCCGGGGCCAACGTCCTGACTTTC. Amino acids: CASGVGPSGANVLTF.

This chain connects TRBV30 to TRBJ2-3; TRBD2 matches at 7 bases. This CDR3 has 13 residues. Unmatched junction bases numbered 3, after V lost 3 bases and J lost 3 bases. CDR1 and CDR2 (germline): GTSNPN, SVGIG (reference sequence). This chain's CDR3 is CAWSQGGTDTQYF. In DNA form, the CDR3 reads TGTGCCTGGAGCCAGGGAGGGACAGATACGCAGTATTTT.

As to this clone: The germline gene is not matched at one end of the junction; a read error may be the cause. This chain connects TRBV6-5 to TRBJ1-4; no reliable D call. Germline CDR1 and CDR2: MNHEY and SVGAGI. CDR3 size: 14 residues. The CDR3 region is CASTYDATNEKLFF. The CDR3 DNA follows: TGTGCCAGCACTTACGATGCAACTAATGAAAAACTGTTTTTT.

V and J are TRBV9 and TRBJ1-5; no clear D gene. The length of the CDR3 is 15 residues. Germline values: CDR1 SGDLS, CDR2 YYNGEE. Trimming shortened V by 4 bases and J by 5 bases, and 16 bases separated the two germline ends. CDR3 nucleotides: TGTGCCAGCAGCTCCGGGCCATTGGCCCATCAGCCCCAGCATTTT. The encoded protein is CASSSGPLAHQPQHF.

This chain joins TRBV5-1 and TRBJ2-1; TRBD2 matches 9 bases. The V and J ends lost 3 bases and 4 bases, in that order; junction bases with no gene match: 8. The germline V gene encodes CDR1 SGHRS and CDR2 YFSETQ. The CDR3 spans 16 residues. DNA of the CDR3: TGCGCCAGCAGCTCCGCTGAAGGACTAGCGTACAATGAGCAGTTCTTC. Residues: CASSSAEGLAYNEQFF.

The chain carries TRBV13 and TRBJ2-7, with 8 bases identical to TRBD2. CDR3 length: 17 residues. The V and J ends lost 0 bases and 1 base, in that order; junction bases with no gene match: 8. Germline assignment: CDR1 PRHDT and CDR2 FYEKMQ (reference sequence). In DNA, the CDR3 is TGTGCCAGCAGCTTAGGGGTTAGCGGGGAGAGTTCCTACGAGCAGTACTTC. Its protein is CASSLGVSGESSYEQYF.

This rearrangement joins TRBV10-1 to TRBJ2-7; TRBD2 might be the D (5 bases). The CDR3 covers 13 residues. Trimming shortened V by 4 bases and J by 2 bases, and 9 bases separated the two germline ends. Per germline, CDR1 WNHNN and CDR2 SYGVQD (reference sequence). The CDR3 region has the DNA TGCGCCAGCAGTGCTCCCGGGGCCTACGAGCAGTACTTC. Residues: CASSAPGAYEQYF.

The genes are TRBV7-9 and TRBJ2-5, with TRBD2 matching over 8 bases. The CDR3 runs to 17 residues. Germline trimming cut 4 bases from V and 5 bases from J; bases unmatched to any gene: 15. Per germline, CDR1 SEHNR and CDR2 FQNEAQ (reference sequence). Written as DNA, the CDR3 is TGTGCCAGCAGCTCCGGACGGGAGGGACTCCAGACGGAGACCCAGTACTTC. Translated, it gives CASSSGREGLQTETQYF.

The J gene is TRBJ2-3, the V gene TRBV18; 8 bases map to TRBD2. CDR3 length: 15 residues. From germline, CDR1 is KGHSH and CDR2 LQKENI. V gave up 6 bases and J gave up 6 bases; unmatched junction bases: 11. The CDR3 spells CASSLTSGWQDTQYF. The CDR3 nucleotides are TGTGCCAGCTCGCTAACTAGCGGTTGGCAGGATACGCAGTATTTT.

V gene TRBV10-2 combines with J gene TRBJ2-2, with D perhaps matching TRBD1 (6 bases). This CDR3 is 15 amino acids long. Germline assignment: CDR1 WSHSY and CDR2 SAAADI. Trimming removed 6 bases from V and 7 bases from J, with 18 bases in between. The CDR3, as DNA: TGCGCCAGCAGGGGTGGGGGCTCTCGGGGCGGGGAGCTGTTTTTT. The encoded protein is CASRGGGSRGGELFF.

The CDR3 nucleotides are TGTGCCAGCAGTTTACAGGGATGGGGCACTGAAGCTTTCTTT. It specifies CASSLQGWGTEAFF. J is TRBJ1-1 and V is TRBV27; perhaps TRBD1 as D (5 bases). The germline CDR1 and CDR2 sequences are MNHEY and SMNVEV (reference sequence). This CDR3 is 14 amino acids long. The V gene lost 2 bases and the J gene lost 4 bases, with 11 bases spanning the gap.

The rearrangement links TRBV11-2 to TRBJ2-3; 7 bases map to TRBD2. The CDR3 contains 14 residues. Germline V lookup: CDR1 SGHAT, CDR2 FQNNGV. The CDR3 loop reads CALRAGPSTDTQYF. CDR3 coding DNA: TGTGCTCTCCGAGCGGGGCCCAGCACAGATACGCAGTATTTT.

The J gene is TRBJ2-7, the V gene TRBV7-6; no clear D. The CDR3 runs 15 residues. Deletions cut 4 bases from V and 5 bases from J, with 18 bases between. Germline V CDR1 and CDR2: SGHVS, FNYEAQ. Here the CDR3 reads CASSSSAVYSDEQYF. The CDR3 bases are TGTGCCAGCAGCTCCTCCGCTGTCTATTCAGACGAGCAGTACTTC.

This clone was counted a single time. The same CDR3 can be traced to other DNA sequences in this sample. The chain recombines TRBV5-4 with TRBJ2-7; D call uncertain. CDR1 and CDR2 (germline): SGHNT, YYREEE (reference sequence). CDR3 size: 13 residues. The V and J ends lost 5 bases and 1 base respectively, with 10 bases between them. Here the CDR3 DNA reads TGTGCCAGCAGTCCTCCCGGGTCCTACGAGCAGTACTTC. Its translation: CASSPPGSYEQYF. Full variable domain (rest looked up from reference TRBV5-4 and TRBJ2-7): ETGVTQSPTHLIKTRGQQVTLRCSSQSGHNTVSWYQQALGQGPQFIFQYYREEENGRGNFPPRFSGLQFPNYSSELNVNALELDDSALYLCASSPPGSYEQYFGPGTRLTVT.

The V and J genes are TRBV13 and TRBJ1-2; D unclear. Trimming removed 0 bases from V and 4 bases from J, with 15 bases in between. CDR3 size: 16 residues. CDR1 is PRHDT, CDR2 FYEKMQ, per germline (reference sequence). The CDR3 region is CASSLGSVSRLYGYTF. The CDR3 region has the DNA TGTGCCAGCAGCTTAGGCTCCGTCTCGAGGCTCTATGGCTACACCTTC.